This TCR beta chain was observed in a study of vaccination and CD4 T cells after COVID-19. The treatment: approximately 11-day PBMC culture with coronavirus spike peptide pools or control peptides (ViraFEST assay). A remark on this clonotype: Its target is unknown.

This CDR3 contains 16 residues. The germline CDR1 and CDR2 sequences are MNHNS and SASEGT. V shed 4 bases, J shed 1 base, and the junction held 7 bases outside the gene matches. An Oncomine TCR Beta short-read assay was used to sequence the DNA from cultured CD4+ T cells. TCRdb reprocessed the PCR reads via MiXCR and lists one record per CDR3 protein. The sample includes 25,000 or so distinct CDR3 sequences, about 54% seen only once; the top ten take about 3%. The TCR originated in a human donor who had recovered from COVID-19. V and J are TRBV6-1 and TRBJ1-5, with 7 bases identical to TRBD1. Sequenced input: CD4+ T cells from blood, cultured in vitro. The CDR3 coding sequence is TGTGCCAGCAGTGTTAGGAAGGGGGCAAGCAATCAGCCCCAGCATTTT. Protein: CASSVRKGASNQPQHF.